What follows are 5 T cell receptor beta chains derived from one specimen sequenced in a study of T cell responses to AZD1222 COVID-19 vaccine (dated by TCRdb to the early 2020s). This sample's time point label indicates: about 28 days (+/-7) after the second vaccine dose. Library construction relied on the immunoSEQ multiplex PCR assay. In its TCRdb copy, this immuneACCESS table keeps in-frame sequences only and misses some clones. Where compared with another copy, unresolved V genes explain less than half of these, and the others have no known cause. This sample comprises about 120,000 clones, approximately 90% of them detected only once. The top ten constitute about 7.7% of the sample. The material sequenced was peripheral blood, taken 28 days after the second AZD1222 dose. The receptors come from an adult who received the AZD1222 COVID-19 vaccine.

The V and J genes are TRBV6-6 and TRBJ1-1, with 11 nucleotides matching TRBD1. Germline assignment: CDR1 MNHNY and CDR2 SVGAGI (reference sequence). The CDR3 extends over 14 amino acids. Losses at the gene ends were 6 bases for V and 11 bases for J; bases not matched to a gene: 11. CDR3 coding DNA: TGTGCCAGCAGCTGGACAGGGGGCGGTAGTGTGGCTTTCTTT. Translating it yields CASSWTGGGSVAFF.

Details on this clone: A junction end diverges from the germline sequence, so it may reflect a read error. This chain links TRBV7-7 with TRBJ2-5, with TRBD2 matching 12 bases. The germline CDR1 and CDR2 sequences are SSHAT and FNYEAQ (reference sequence). The CDR3 spans 17 residues. The chain's CDR3 is CASSLAQLAGGLETQYF. As DNA, the CDR3 is TGTGCTAGCAGCTTAGCGCAACTAGCGGGAGGTTTAGAGACCCAGTACTTC.

The V and J genes are TRBV11-2 and TRBJ1-1, with D maybe TRBD1 (5 bases). This CDR3 contains 14 residues. Trimming removed 5 bases from V and 2 bases from J, with 12 bases in between. Germline lookup yields CDR1 SGHAT and CDR2 FQNNGV. The CDR3: CASSPGTGNTEAFF. DNA for the CDR3: TGTGCCAGCAGCCCCGGAACAGGAAACACTGAAGCTTTCTTT.

V and J are TRBV6-5 and TRBJ1-1; 8 bases align to TRBD1. Germline CDR1 MNHEY, CDR2 SVGAGI. V lost 0 bases to trimming and J lost 6 bases; unmatched junction nucleotides: 6. This CDR3 contains 15 residues. The CDR3, as DNA: TGTGCCAGCAGTTACTCGTGGACAGGGCGTTCTGAAGCTTTCTTT. Its protein product is CASSYSWTGRSEAFF.

The rearrangement links TRBV11-2 to TRBJ2-7; a weak D match, TRBD1 (5 bases). The V end lost 2 bases, the J end lost 0 bases, and 14 bases lay between the germline ends. The CDR3 runs 16 residues. Germline lookup yields CDR1 SGHAT and CDR2 FQNNGV. CDR3 nucleotide sequence: TGTGCCAGCAGCTTATTGGGTGGACAAGCCTCCTACGAGCAGTACTTC. This translates into CASSLLGGQASYEQYF. The full variable domain, its missing parts supplied by reference TRBV11-2 and TRBJ2-7, is EAGVAQSPRYKIIEKRQSVAFWCNPISGHATLYWYQQILGQGPKLLIQFQNNGVVDDSQLPKDRFSAERLKGVDSTLKIQPAKLEDSAVYLCASSLLGGQASYEQYFGPGTRLTVT.